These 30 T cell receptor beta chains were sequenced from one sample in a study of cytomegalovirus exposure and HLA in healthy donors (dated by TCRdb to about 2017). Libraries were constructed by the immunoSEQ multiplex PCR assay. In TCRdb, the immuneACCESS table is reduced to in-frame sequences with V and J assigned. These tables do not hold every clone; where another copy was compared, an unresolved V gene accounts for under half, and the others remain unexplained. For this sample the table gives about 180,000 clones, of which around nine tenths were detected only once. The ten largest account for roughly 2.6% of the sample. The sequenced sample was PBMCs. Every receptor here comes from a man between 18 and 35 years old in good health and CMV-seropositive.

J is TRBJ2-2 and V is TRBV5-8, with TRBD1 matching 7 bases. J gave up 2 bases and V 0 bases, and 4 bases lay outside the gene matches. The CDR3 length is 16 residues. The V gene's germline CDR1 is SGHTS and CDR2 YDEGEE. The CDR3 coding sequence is TGTGCCAGCAGCTTGGTGGCAGGGGGAAACACCGGGGAGCTGTTTTTT. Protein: CASSLVAGGNTGELFF.

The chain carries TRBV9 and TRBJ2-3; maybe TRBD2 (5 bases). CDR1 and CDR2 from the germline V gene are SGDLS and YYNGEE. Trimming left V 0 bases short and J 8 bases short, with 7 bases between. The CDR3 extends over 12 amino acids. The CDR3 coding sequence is TGTGCCAGCAGCGTAGCTGAGGGTACGCAGTATTTT. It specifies CASSVAEGTQYF.

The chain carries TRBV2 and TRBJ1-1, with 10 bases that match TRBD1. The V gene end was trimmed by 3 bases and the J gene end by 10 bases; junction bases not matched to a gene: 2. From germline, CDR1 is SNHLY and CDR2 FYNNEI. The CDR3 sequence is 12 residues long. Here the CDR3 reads CASSETGGRAFF. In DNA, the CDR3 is TGTGCCAGCAGTGAGACAGGGGGCCGAGCTTTCTTT.

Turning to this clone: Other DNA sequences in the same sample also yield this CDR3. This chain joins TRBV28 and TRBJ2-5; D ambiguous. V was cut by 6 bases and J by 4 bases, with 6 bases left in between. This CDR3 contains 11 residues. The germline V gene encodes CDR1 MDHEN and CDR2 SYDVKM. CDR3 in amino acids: CASSLRETQYF. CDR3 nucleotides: TGTGCCAGCAGCCTTAGAGAGACCCAGTACTTC.

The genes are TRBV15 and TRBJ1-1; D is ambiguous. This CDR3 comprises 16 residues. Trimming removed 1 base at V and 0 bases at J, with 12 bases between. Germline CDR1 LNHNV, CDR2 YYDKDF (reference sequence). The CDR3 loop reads CATSRGGEWVNTEAFF. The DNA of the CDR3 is TGTGCCACCAGCAGAGGCGGGGAATGGGTGAACACTGAAGCTTTCTTT.

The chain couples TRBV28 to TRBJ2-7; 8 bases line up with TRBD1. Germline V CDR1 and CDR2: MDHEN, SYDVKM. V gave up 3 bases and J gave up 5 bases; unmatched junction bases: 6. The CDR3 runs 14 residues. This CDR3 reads CASSFGDRTDEQYF. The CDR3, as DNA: TGTGCCAGCAGTTTTGGGGACAGGACAGACGAGCAGTACTTC.

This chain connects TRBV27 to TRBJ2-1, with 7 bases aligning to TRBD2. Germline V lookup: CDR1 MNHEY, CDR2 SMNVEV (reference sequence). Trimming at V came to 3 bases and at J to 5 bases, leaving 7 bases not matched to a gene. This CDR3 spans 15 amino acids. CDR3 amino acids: CASSFGGSNHNEQFF. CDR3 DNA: TGTGCCAGCAGTTTCGGCGGGAGTAACCACAATGAGCAGTTCTTC.

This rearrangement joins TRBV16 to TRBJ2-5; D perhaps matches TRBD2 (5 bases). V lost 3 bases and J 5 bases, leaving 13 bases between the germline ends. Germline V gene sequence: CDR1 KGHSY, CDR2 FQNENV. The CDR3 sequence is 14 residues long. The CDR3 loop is CASSQGETGETQYF. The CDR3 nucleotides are TGTGCCAGCAGCCAGGGCGAAACGGGGGAGACCCAGTACTTC.

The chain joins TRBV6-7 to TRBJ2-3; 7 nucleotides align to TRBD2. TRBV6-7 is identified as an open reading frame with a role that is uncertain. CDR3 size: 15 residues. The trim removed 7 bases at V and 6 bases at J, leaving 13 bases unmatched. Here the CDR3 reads CASTGTTGGYDTQYF. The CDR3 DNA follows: TGTGCCAGCACCGGGACTACAGGCGGGTACGATACGCAGTATTTT.

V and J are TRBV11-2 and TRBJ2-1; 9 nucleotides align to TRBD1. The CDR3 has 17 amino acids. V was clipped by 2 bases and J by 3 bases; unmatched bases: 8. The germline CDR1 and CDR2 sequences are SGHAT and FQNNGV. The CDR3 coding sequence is TGTGCCAGCAGCTTAAAGGGGGGACAGGGTAGCTACAATGAGCAGTTCTTC. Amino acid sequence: CASSLKGGQGSYNEQFF.

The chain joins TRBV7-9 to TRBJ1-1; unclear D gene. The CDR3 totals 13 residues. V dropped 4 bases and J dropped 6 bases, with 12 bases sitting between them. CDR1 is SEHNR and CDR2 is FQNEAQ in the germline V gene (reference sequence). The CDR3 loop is CASSSGEKPEAFF. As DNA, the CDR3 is TGTGCCAGCAGCTCCGGTGAGAAACCTGAAGCTTTCTTT.

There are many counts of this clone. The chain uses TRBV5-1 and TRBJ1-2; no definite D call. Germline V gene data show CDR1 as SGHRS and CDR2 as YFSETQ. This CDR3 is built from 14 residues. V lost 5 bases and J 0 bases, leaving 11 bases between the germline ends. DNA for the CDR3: TGCGCCAGCAGTTTAGAGTCAACTAACTATGGCTACACCTTC. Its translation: CASSLESTNYGYTF.

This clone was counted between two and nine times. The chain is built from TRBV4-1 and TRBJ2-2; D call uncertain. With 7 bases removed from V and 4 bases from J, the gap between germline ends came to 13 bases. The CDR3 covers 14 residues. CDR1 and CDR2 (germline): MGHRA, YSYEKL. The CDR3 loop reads CASTRVPTTGELFF. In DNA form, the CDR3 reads TGCGCCAGCACCCGAGTCCCCACCACCGGGGAGCTGTTTTTT.

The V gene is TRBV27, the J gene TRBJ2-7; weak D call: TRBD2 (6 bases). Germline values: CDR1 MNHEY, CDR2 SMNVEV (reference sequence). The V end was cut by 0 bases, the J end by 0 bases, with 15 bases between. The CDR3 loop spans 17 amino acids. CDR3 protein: CASSLSRDLSGSYEQYF. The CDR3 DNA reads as TGTGCCAGCAGTTTATCGCGGGACCTCTCCGGCTCCTACGAGCAGTACTTC.

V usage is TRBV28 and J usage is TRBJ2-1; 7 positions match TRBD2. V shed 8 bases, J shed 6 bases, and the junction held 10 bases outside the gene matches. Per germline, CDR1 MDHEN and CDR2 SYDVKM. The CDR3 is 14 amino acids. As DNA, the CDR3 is TGTGCCAGCCTCCCCAGCGGGGCGGCCAATGAGCAGTTCTTC. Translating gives CASLPSGAANEQFF.

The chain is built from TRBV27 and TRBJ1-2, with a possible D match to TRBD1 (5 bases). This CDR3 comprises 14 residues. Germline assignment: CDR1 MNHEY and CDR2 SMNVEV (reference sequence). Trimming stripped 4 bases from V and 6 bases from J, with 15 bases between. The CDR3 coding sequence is TGTGCCAGCAGTTCCCTTCGAACGGGGGATGGCTACACCTTC. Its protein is CASSSLRTGDGYTF.

The CDR3 spells CASSLFKPGQGRGHNQPQHF. The CDR3 DNA reads as TGTGCCAGCAGTTTATTCAAACCGGGACAGGGAAGGGGACACAATCAGCCCCAGCATTTT. V usage is TRBV28 and J usage is TRBJ1-5; 9 bases map to TRBD1. CDR1 is MDHEN, CDR2 SYDVKM, per germline. J lost 3 bases, V lost 1 base, and 16 bases had no gene match. The CDR3 is made up of 20 amino acids.

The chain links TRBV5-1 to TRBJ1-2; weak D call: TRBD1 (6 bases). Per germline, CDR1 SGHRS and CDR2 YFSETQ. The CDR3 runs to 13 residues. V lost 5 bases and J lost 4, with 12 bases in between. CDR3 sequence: CASRPTGGYGYTF. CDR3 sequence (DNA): TGCGCCAGCAGACCGACAGGAGGCTATGGCTACACCTTC.

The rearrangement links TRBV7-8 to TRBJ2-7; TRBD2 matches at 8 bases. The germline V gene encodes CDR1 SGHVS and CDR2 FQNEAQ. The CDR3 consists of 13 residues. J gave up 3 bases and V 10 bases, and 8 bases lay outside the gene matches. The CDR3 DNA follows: TGTGCCACAACGGATAGCGGGATCTACGAGCAGTACTTC. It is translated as CATTDSGIYEQYF.

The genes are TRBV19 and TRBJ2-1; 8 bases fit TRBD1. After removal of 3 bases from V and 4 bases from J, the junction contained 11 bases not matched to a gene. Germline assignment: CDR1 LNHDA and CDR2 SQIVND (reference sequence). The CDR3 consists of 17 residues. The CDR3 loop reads CASSIGQGAYRYNEQFF. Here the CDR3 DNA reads TGTGCCAGTAGTATCGGGCAGGGGGCGTATAGGTACAATGAGCAGTTCTTC.

The CDR3 DNA reads as TGCAGTGCTAGAGGGAGGTGGGAGCTGTTTTTT. This codes for CSARGRWELFF. This chain connects TRBV20-1 to TRBJ2-2, with D possibly being TRBD2 (5 bases). Germline V CDR1 and CDR2: DFQATT, SNEGSKA (reference sequence). This CDR3 region has 11 residues. V shed 1 base and J shed 9 bases, with 6 bases lying between them.

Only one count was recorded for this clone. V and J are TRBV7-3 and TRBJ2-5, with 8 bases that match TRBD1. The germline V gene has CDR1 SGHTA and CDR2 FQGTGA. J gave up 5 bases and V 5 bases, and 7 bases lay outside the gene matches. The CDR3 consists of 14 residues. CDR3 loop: CASSTDRGHETQYF. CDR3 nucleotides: TGTGCCAGCAGCACTGACAGGGGCCATGAGACCCAGTACTTC.

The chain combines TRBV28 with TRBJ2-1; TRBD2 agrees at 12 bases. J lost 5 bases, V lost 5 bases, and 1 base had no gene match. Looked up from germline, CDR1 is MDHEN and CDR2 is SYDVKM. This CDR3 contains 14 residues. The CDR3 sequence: CASSTSGRNNEQFF. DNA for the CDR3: TGTGCCAGCAGTACTAGCGGGAGGAACAATGAGCAGTTCTTC. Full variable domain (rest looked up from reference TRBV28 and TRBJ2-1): DVKVTQSSRYLVKRTGEKVFLECVQDMDHENMFWYRQDPGLGLRLIYFSYDVKMKEKGDIPEGYSVSREKKERFSLILESASTNQTSMYLCASSTSGRNNEQFFGPGTRLTVL.

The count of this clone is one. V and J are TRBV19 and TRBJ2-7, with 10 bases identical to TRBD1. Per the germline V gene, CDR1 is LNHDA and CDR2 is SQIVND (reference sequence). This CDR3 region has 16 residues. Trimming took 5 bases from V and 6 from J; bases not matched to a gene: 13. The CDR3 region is CASSWIHRTGGGEQYF. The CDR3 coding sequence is TGTGCCAGTAGTTGGATCCACAGGACAGGGGGAGGCGAGCAGTACTTC.

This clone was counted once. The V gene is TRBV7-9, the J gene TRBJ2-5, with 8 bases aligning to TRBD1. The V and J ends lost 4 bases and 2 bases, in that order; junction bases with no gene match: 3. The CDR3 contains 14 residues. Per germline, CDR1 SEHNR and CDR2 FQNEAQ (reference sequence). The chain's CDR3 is CASSSTGGQETQYF. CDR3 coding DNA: TGTGCCAGCAGCTCAACAGGGGGACAAGAGACCCAGTACTTC.

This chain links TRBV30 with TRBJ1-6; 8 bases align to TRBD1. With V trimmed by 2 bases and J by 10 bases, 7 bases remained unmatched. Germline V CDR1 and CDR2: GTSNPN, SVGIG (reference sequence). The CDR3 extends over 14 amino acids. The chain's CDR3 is CAWSQQGGSSPLHF. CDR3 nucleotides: TGTGCCTGGAGTCAACAGGGGGGAAGCTCACCCCTCCACTTT.

CDR3 nucleotides: TGTGCCAGTAGTACCATGACAGGGGGCTCTTACGAGCAGTACTTC. Amino acid sequence: CASSTMTGGSYEQYF. The genes are TRBV19 and TRBJ2-7, with 10 bases matching TRBD1. The CDR3 runs to 15 residues. Per germline, CDR1 LNHDA and CDR2 SQIVND (reference sequence). After removal of 4 bases from V and 4 bases from J, the junction contained 7 bases not matched to a gene.

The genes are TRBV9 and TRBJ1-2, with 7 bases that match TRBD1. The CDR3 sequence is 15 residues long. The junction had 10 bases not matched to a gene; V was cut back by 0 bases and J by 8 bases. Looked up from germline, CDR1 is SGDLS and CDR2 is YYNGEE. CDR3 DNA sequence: TGTGCCAGCAGCGTAGGTAGACAGGGAGTGCGGGGCTACACCTTC. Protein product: CASSVGRQGVRGYTF.

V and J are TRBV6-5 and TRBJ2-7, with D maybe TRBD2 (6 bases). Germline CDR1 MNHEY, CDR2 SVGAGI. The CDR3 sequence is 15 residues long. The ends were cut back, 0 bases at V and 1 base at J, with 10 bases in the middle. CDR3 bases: TGTGCCAGCAGTTACTCCCCTAGCGAGTCCTACGAGCAGTACTTC. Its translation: CASSYSPSESYEQYF.

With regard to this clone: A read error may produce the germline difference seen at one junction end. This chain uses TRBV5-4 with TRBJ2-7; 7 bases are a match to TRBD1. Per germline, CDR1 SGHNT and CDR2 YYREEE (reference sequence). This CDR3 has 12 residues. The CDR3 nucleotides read TGTGCCAGCAGCCCGGGGTGGGGGACAGAAAACTTC. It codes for CASSPGWGTENF. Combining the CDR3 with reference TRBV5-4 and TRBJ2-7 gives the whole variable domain ETGVTQSPTHLIKTRGQQVTLRCSSQSGHNTVSWYQQALGQGPQFIFQYYREEENGRGNFPPRFSGLQFPNYSSELNVNALELDDSALYLCASSPGWGTENFGPGTRLTVT.